This entry lists 7 T cell receptor beta chains sequenced from one sample in a study of vaccination effects on CD4 cells after COVID-19. Expansion of antigen-specific CD4+ T cells with viral peptide pools was carried out by the ViraFEST assay before sequencing. Following 10 days of culture, CD4+ T cells were isolated. The antigens these receptors bind are not known. Data came from immunoSEQ multiplex PCR; TCRdb stores just in-frame clones and leaves some out. The profile shows roughly 14,000 clones, approximately 82% of them singletons. Here the sequenced sample was CD4+ T cells from PBMCs cultured with HCoV-229E spike peptides, taken before COVID-19 vaccination. The receptors originated from a human donor who received a COVID-19 vaccine.

The rearrangement uses TRBV14 and TRBJ1-6; TRBD1 is a possible D gene (6 bases). Per the germline V gene, CDR1 is SGHDN and CDR2 is FVKESK. V lost 0 bases, J lost 9 bases, and 12 bases lay in between. This CDR3 has 15 amino acids. CDR3 DNA sequence: TGTGCCAGCAGCCAAGATACCGGGGGCAGTTCACCCCTCCACTTT. Protein sequence: CASSQDTGGSSPLHF.

This clone occurred a few times. The chain has TRBV7-2 and TRBJ2-7, with TRBD1 matching 11 bases. Germline V gives CDR1 SGHTA, CDR2 FQGNSA. V lost 5 bases to trimming and J lost 3 bases; unmatched junction nucleotides: 12. This CDR3 has 17 residues. CDR3 bases: TGTGCCAGCAGCCCCTGGACAGGGGGCGCCTCTCTCTACGAGCAGTACTTC. Translation gives CASSPWTGGASLYEQYF.

The V and J genes are TRBV30 and TRBJ1-2; 8 bases match TRBD1. V dropped 1 base and J dropped 2; count of bases not matched to a gene: 3. This CDR3 region has 14 residues. Germline V gene data show CDR1 as GTSNPN and CDR2 as SVGIG (reference sequence). The CDR3 here is CAWSARTGNYGYTF. Written as DNA, the CDR3 is TGTGCCTGGAGTGCTCGGACAGGGAACTATGGCTACACCTTC.

The rearrangement links TRBV9 to TRBJ2-2, with D hard to call. CDR1 is SGDLS and CDR2 is YYNGEE in the germline V gene. The CDR3 has 17 amino acids. Trimming pared 0 bases from V and 2 bases from J, leaving 14 bases between. The CDR3 bases are TGTGCCAGCAGCGTAGCTTTAATAAGAGGAAACACCGGGGAGCTGTTTTTT. This translates into CASSVALIRGNTGELFF.

The V call is TRBV13, the J call TRBJ2-3, with 12 bases lining up with TRBD2. This CDR3 is built from 15 residues. Germline CDR1 is PRHDT and CDR2 is FYEKMQ (reference sequence). In nucleotides, the CDR3 is TGTGCTACCGGGCTAGCGGGAGGGGAGACAGATACGCAGTATTTT. The encoded protein is CATGLAGGETDTQYF.

V usage is TRBV9 and J usage is TRBJ2-1; weak D call: TRBD2 (7 bases). The V and J ends lost 2 bases and 0 bases respectively, with 9 bases between them. The CDR3 runs to 15 residues. CDR1 SGDLS and CDR2 YYNGEE come from the germline V gene. The chain's CDR3 is CASSVRGRSYNEQFF. CDR3 DNA: TGTGCCAGCAGCGTGCGGGGGCGCTCCTACAATGAGCAGTTCTTC.

This clone was seen only once. The chain employs TRBV18 and TRBJ2-3; a weak D match, TRBD1 (6 bases). The length of the CDR3 is 17 residues. Deletions cut 0 bases from V and 2 bases from J, with 15 bases between. Germline-derived CDR1 and CDR2 are KGHSH and LQKENI. The CDR3 DNA reads TGTGCCAGCTCACCACCGGGATTTGGGGACAACACAGATACGCAGTATTTT. It translates to CASSPPGFGDNTDTQYF.